These 21 T cell receptor beta chains originate from one sample sequenced in a study of blood T cell repertoires in COVID-19. Some clones are missing from TCRdb's copy, which holds only in-frame ones; the method was immunoSEQ multiplex PCR. The sample has 240,000 or so clones, roughly 76% seen once; the top ten hold around 7%. Sequenced input: peripheral blood. Receptors were obtained from a woman older than 75 with COVID-19, enrolled during active disease.

In DNA, the CDR3 is TGTGCCAGCAGTTTACTGCCAGCGGGCGCGAACACCGGGGAGCTGTTTTTT. It specifies CASSLLPAGANTGELFF. The chain carries TRBV28 and TRBJ2-2, with a weak D call TRBD2 (6 bases). Looked up from germline, CDR1 is MDHEN and CDR2 is SYDVKM. The V end was cut by 2 bases, the J end by 0 bases, with 13 bases between. The CDR3 is 17 residues long.

The rearrangement joins TRBV6-6 to TRBJ2-2; D not resolved. CDR1 and CDR2 (germline): MNHNY, SVGAGI (reference sequence). Trimming removed 7 bases from V and 0 bases from J, with 9 bases in between. This CDR3 region has 14 residues. The CDR3 DNA is TGTGCCAGCAACAGAAAGGCGAACACCGGGGAGCTGTTTTTT. This sequence encodes CASNRKANTGELFF.

The chain combines TRBV4-3 with TRBJ2-3; 11 bases map to TRBD2. J lost 4 bases, V lost 1 base, and 4 bases had no gene match. The CDR3 runs to 16 residues. CDR1 is LGHNA and CDR2 is YSLEER in the germline V gene. Here the CDR3 reads CASSQGSGRAADTQYF. CDR3 DNA sequence: TGCGCCAGCAGCCAAGGTAGCGGGAGGGCCGCAGATACGCAGTATTTT.

Here the CDR3 DNA reads TGTGCCAGCCTCCGGGACACCGGGGAGCTGTTTTTT. Amino acids: CASLRDTGELFF. The chain is built from TRBV6-6 and TRBJ2-2, with unresolved D. This CDR3 comprises 12 residues. V lost 8 bases and J lost 3, with 7 bases in between. CDR1 is MNHNY and CDR2 is SVGAGI in the germline V gene (reference sequence).

The rearrangement uses TRBV4-1 and TRBJ1-4; 7 bases are a match to TRBD1. Per the germline V gene, CDR1 is MGHRA and CDR2 is YSYEKL. This CDR3 contains 17 residues. V lost 1 base to trimming and J lost 3 bases; unmatched junction nucleotides: 8. CDR3 loop: CASSQVFGGTANEKLFF. Here the CDR3 DNA reads TGCGCCAGCAGCCAAGTTTTTGGGGGGACAGCTAATGAAAAACTGTTTTTT.

The V call is TRBV30, the J call TRBJ1-1; TRBD1 matches 7 bases. This CDR3 is built from 12 residues. After removal of 3 bases from V and 5 bases from J, the junction contained 3 bases not matched to a gene. Germline CDR1 is GTSNPN and CDR2 is SVGIG (reference sequence). CDR3 sequence: CAWRQGRTEAFF. In DNA form, the CDR3 reads TGTGCCTGGAGACAGGGGAGGACTGAAGCTTTCTTT. Combining the CDR3 with reference TRBV30 and TRBJ1-1 gives the whole variable domain SQTIHQWPATLVQPVGSPLSLECTVEGTSNPNLYWYRQAAGRGLQLLFYSVGIGQISSEVPQNLSASRPQDRQFILSSKKLLLSDSGFYLCAWRQGRTEAFFGQGTRLTVV.

A word on this clone: The junction does not match germline at one end; this may be a read error. The chain combines TRBV7-9 with TRBJ2-6; possible D gene TRBD1, 5 bases. The CDR3 loop spans 13 amino acids. CDR1 SEHNR and CDR2 FQNEAQ come from the germline V gene (reference sequence). CDR3 nucleotide sequence: TGTGCCAGCAGTTTCCAAGGGGTCAACGTCCTGACTTTC. Translation: CASSFQGVNVLTF.

This clone was counted a few times. The V and J genes are TRBV6-5 and TRBJ2-1, with D unclear. Trimming removed 7 bases from V and 0 bases from J, with 7 bases in between. The length of the CDR3 is 13 residues. Per the germline V gene, CDR1 is MNHEY and CDR2 is SVGAGI. CDR3 nucleotide sequence: TGTGCCAGCAACCCGAGCTCCTACAATGAGCAGTTCTTC. It codes for CASNPSSYNEQFF.

V usage is TRBV5-4 and J usage is TRBJ2-3; 9 bases are a match to TRBD2. Germline V CDR1 and CDR2: SGHNT, YYREEE (reference sequence). The trim removed 0 bases at V and 2 bases at J, leaving 1 base unmatched. CDR3 length: 15 residues. CDR3 coding DNA: TGTGCCAGCAGCTTGGAGCGGGGGGACACAGATACGCAGTATTTT. Its protein is CASSLERGDTDTQYF.

The chain combines TRBV28 with TRBJ1-6; tentatively, D is TRBD1 (5 bases). CDR1 MDHEN and CDR2 SYDVKM come from the germline V gene. V lost 7 bases and J 6 bases, leaving 13 bases between the germline ends. CDR3 length equals 14 residues. As DNA, the CDR3 is TGTGCCAGCAAGCCTTTCAGGGTTAATTCACCCCTCCACTTT. It encodes CASKPFRVNSPLHF.

The chain has TRBV19 and TRBJ1-5, with a possible D match to TRBD1 (6 bases). Germline CDR1 and CDR2: LNHDA and SQIVND (reference sequence). This CDR3 has 14 residues. V was clipped by 6 bases and J by 4 bases, with 13 bases between them. Here the CDR3 reads CASRYREINQPQHF. The CDR3 nucleotides read TGTGCCAGTAGGTACAGGGAAATAAATCAGCCCCAGCATTTT.

J is TRBJ1-2 and V is TRBV24-1; 9 bases align to TRBD1. The germline gives CDR1 KGHDR, CDR2 SFDVKD. The CDR3 covers 13 residues. The ends lost 7 bases at V and 8 bases at J; junction bases unmatched: 7. The CDR3 DNA is TGTGCCACCAGGGAAGACAGGGGGAGCGGCTACACCTTC. It specifies CATREDRGSGYTF.

For this clone: The identical CDR3 is also encoded by other nucleotide sequences in the sample. The gene calls are TRBV5-1 and TRBJ2-1; the D is unclear. Germline CDR1 is SGHRS and CDR2 is YFSETQ. CDR3 length: 13 residues. V was trimmed by 0 bases and J by 4 bases, leaving 5 bases between them. The CDR3: CASSLGSYNEQFF. In DNA, the CDR3 is TGCGCCAGCAGCTTGGGTTCTTACAATGAGCAGTTCTTC.

V and J are TRBV2 and TRBJ2-7; 12 nucleotides agree with TRBD2. The trim removed 3 bases at V and 4 bases at J, leaving 10 bases unmatched. The length of the CDR3 is 17 residues. In germline, CDR1 is SNHLY, CDR2 FYNNEI. CDR3 coding DNA: TGTGCCAGCAGTGAGCTGAGTGCTAGCGGGGGGGAGTACGAGCAGTACTTC. It is translated as CASSELSASGGEYEQYF.

The rearrangement links TRBV6-2 or TRBV6-3 to TRBJ2-7; 9 positions match TRBD1. This CDR3 is built from 15 residues. V was clipped by 4 bases and J by 4 bases; unmatched bases: 8. CDR1 is MNHEY, CDR2 SVGEGT, per germline. The CDR3 nucleotides read TGTGCCAGCAGTTCGCCCGGGACAGGGCTGTACGAGCAGTACTTC. It encodes CASSSPGTGLYEQYF.

This chain joins TRBV7-9 and TRBJ2-7, with D tentatively TRBD1 (7 bases). This CDR3 region has 16 residues. Trimming cost V 5 bases and J 4 bases, with 21 bases left between them. CDR1 SEHNR and CDR2 FQNEAQ come from the germline V gene (reference sequence). CDR3 coding DNA: TGTGCCAGCAGCACCCCCCTCGGGCAGGGGGGATACGAGCAGTACTTC. Protein sequence: CASSTPLGQGGYEQYF. Full variable domain (remainder filled in from reference TRBV7-9 and TRBJ2-7): DTGVSQNPRHKITKRGQNVTFRCDPISEHNRLYWYRQTLGQGPEFLTYFQNEAQLEKSRLLSDRFSAERPKGSFSTLEIQRTEQGDSAMYLCASSTPLGQGGYEQYFGPGTRLTVT.

The chain employs TRBV28 and TRBJ1-1; possible D gene TRBD1, 5 bases. The germline V gene encodes CDR1 MDHEN and CDR2 SYDVKM. V lost 4 bases to trimming and J lost 7 bases, with 10 bases between them. The CDR3 sequence is 12 residues long. The CDR3 protein is CASSSQELEAFF. In DNA form, the CDR3 reads TGTGCCAGCAGTTCACAGGAGCTTGAAGCTTTCTTT.

The chain is built from TRBV6-5 and TRBJ2-3, with D possibly being TRBD2 (6 bases). In germline, CDR1 is MNHEY, CDR2 SVGAGI. V dropped 5 bases and J dropped 4 bases, with 13 bases sitting between them. This CDR3 has 14 amino acids. The CDR3 sequence: CASSRGLFPDTQYF. CDR3 bases: TGTGCCAGCAGTCGCGGACTATTCCCAGATACGCAGTATTTT.

The chain links TRBV14 to TRBJ2-3; D perhaps matches TRBD2 (7 bases). CDR3 size: 15 residues. Between the trimmed V and J ends, which lost 6 bases and 4 bases, there was a span of 17 bases. Germline V gene lookup returns CDR1 SGHDN and CDR2 FVKESK. CDR3 residues: CASSQQGGWADTQYF. CDR3 coding DNA: TGTGCCAGCAGTCAACAGGGAGGGTGGGCAGATACGCAGTATTTT.

The CDR3 nucleotides are TGCGCCAGCAGCCAGGTAGGAGACAGGGGCGGGTGGCGCACCGGGGAGCTGTTTTTT. It codes for CASSQVGDRGGWRTGELFF. The chain is built from TRBV4-1 and TRBJ2-2, with TRBD1 matching over 8 bases. Germline trimming cut 3 bases from V and 4 bases from J; bases unmatched to any gene: 16. The germline V gene has CDR1 MGHRA and CDR2 YSYEKL. The CDR3 runs to 19 residues.

V is TRBV18 and J is TRBJ1-1, with D unclear. This CDR3 has 14 amino acids. The V end was cut by 2 bases, the J end by 4 bases, with 11 bases between. The germline V gene has CDR1 KGHSH and CDR2 LQKENI. The CDR3 DNA reads TGTGCCAGCTCACCAGCGGTGGTGGGCACTGAAGCTTTCTTT. As protein: CASSPAVVGTEAFF.